Presented here are 9 T cell receptor beta chains from one specimen sequenced in a study of blood T cells in healthy people across ages. A second PCR of 7 to 11 cycles used a sample-barcoded 5' primer and a J-beta primer mix. Using its own MiXCR run on the 5' RACE reads, TCRdb lists one record per CDR3 protein. The sample has fewer than 2 million distinct CDR3 sequences; about two fifths are singletons. Sequencing was performed on blood. These receptors all come from a human donor in good health.

The chain carries TRBV9 and TRBJ1-1; 12 bases map to TRBD1. V dropped 5 bases and J dropped 11; count of bases not matched to a gene: 10. The germline CDR1 and CDR2 sequences are SGDLS and YYNGEE. The CDR3 is 14 amino acids. In DNA form, the CDR3 reads TGTGCCAGCAGTGGGGGGGGACAGGGGGCTGGCGCTTTCTTT. This gives the protein CASSGGGQGAGAFF.

This CDR3 reads CASSSGRTGNYNEQFF. The CDR3 bases are TGTGCCAGCAGCAGTGGGAGGACAGGGAACTACAATGAGCAGTTCTTC. V gene TRBV21-1 combines with J gene TRBJ2-1; TRBD1, the table's D call, was not compared with the DNA. TRBV21-1 is assigned pseudogene status. The CDR3 extends over 16 amino acids.

The gene calls are TRBV12-3 or TRBV12-4 and TRBJ1-5; D not resolved. The ends were cut back, 6 bases at V and 2 bases at J, with 14 bases in the middle. This CDR3 contains 15 residues. CDR3 bases: TGTGCCAGCAGACCTGGAGGTTCGGGCAATCAGCCCCAGCATTTT. Protein: CASRPGGSGNQPQHF.

This clonotype was detected a few times. The V and J genes are TRBV20-1 and TRBJ1-5, with a tentative D call TRBD1 (5 bases). The CDR3 runs to 13 residues. Germline-derived CDR1 and CDR2 are DFQATT and SNEGSKA (reference sequence). V lost 5 bases and J 1 base, leaving 9 bases between the germline ends. Here the CDR3 DNA reads TGCAGTGCTGTTCGGGACAGCAATCAGCCCCAGCATTTT. Translation gives CSAVRDSNQPQHF.

The chain has TRBV12-3 or TRBV12-4 and TRBJ2-3; D gene unclear. Trimming removed 9 bases from V and 4 bases from J, with 11 bases in between. This CDR3 has 12 residues. CDR3 nucleotides: TGTGCCAGGAGCTTTAGAGCAGATACGCAGTATTTT. Translated, it gives CARSFRADTQYF.

The sample holds a few counts of this clonotype. This chain joins TRBV6-5 and TRBJ2-4; D possibly corresponds to TRBD2 (6 bases). V was cut by 2 bases and J by 13 bases, with 21 bases left in between. The CDR3 covers 15 residues. The germline CDR1 and CDR2 sequences are MNHEY and SVGAGI. Here the CDR3 reads CASSYGGTDSGEQYF. The DNA for the CDR3 is TGTGCCAGCAGTTACGGGGGAACAGATTCGGGGGAGCAGTACTTC.

This clonotype was seen at least ten times. This chain uses TRBV29-1 with TRBJ2-5; tentative D call: TRBD1 (6 bases). From germline, CDR1 is SQVTM and CDR2 ANQGSEA. CDR3 length equals 12 residues. V was shortened by 7 bases and J by 2 bases, with 11 bases between the two germline ends. The CDR3 bases are TGCAGCGACAGGACAGCTCAAGAGACCCAGTACTTC. Amino acid sequence: CSDRTAQETQYF.

V gene TRBV7-9 combines with J gene TRBJ1-4, with D uncertain. From germline, CDR1 is SEHNR and CDR2 FQNEAQ (reference sequence). Deletions cut 6 bases from V and 6 bases from J, with 11 bases between. The CDR3 spans 13 residues. The CDR3 is CASRIGVDEKLFF. Written as DNA, the CDR3 is TGTGCCAGCAGGATTGGAGTAGATGAAAAACTGTTTTTT.

The chain employs TRBV7-2 and TRBJ2-5, with D possibly being TRBD1 (6 bases). V was shortened by 4 bases and J by 5 bases, with 14 bases between the two germline ends. The CDR3 extends over 14 amino acids. Germline assignment: CDR1 SGHTA and CDR2 FQGNSA. In DNA form, the CDR3 reads TGTGCCAGCAGCTCCGACTTGGGGGCGGAGACCCAGTACTTC. Its translation: CASSSDLGAETQYF.